This T cell receptor (beta chain) is from a study of blood T cell repertoires in COVID-19 (dated by TCRdb to between 2020 and 2021). Turning to the overall study: Samples covering the acute and convalescent phases of COVID-19 were provided by collaborators in the United States, Italy and Spain. The prospective study material was composed of cDNA or gDNA derived from T cells, B-cell-depleted T cells, or PBMCs. Deeply sampled blood TCRbeta repertoires from subjects exposed to, actively infected with, or recovered from COVID-19 were included in the dataset. The repertoires were made available in a free public database intended to serve as a resource for research on the immune response to SARS-CoV-2. Samples were obtained from the ongoing ImmuneRACE study (first 160 participants) and from over a thousand subjects provided by 6 global collaborators. Sample metadata almost always included a de-identified subject ID, COVID-19 status, age in years and sex. HLA class I and class II types, where available, came from metadata supplied by the sample provider rather than from assay-based typing. Study-wide conclusions, independent of this receptor: The amount of clinical and demographic metadata varied by source and participant and was provided uncurated.

This clone was counted a few times. The specificity of this receptor is unknown. Per-base qualities were not stored, and no clone one base away is much larger. V loses 6 bases at its end and J loses 4 bases; junction bases beyond the gene matches: 8. From cysteine to phenylalanine, the CDR3 is 14 amino acids long. Left in the record is the CDR3 DNA by itself, 42 bases read in frame from the first base. CDR1 and CDR2 are drawn from the germline V gene: SQVTM, ANQGSEA. The collaborating institutions used their own protocols to collect whole blood in K2EDTA tubes. For TCRbeta analysis, collaborators shipped samples in one of three forms: frozen whole blood, isolated PBMCs, or DNA extracted from either of those sample types. The immunoSEQ Assay, a bias-controlled multiplex PCR, was used to amplify TCRbeta CDR3 regions from genomic DNA. As for how the authors treated the data: Nucleated cell counts per sample were estimated from amplification of reference gene primers within the assay. To quantify the absolute abundance of each unique TCRbeta CDR3 rearrangement, sequence reads were collapsed and filtered. For each sample, productive Simpson clonality was calculated by taking the square root of Simpson's diversity index across productive rearrangements. Imported from immuneACCESS, the table was reduced by TCRdb to in-frame sequences with V and J called. These copies leave out some clones; in studies compared against another copy, an unresolved V gene accounts for under half, and the cause of the remainder is not known. V and J calls and clone size are copied from that table; D and trimming were computed from the DNA. Present in this sample are 100,000 or so clones, 85% of which were seen just once. The ten largest clones capture around 4.1% of the sample.

Sequences were obtained from peripheral blood. This TCR derives from a man aged 50 to 59 with acute or convalescent COVID-19. This chain is built from TRBV29-1 and TRBJ2-1; 8 bases in the middle match TRBD2. The DNA sequence follows: TGCAGCGTAAAAACTAGCGGAGTATACAATGAGCAGTTCTTC. It encodes CSVKTSGVYNEQFF.